A single sample gave rise to the 22 T cell receptor beta chains below, sequenced in a study of T cell responses to AZD1222 COVID-19 vaccine. Using immunoSEQ multiplex PCR, the repertoire was profiled, and TCRdb retains in-frame clones only, with some absent. The data hold some 190,000 clones, with approximately 94% observed a single time. Here the sequenced sample was peripheral blood, taken 28 days after the second dose of the MenACWY control vaccine. Every receptor here comes from an adult who received the MenACWY meningococcal vaccine as a control.

The CDR3 loop reads CASSLSIPGGEKLFF. CDR3 coding DNA: TGTGCCAGCAGCTTATCGATACCCGGAGGTGAAAAACTGTTTTTT. This chain links TRBV7-9 with TRBJ1-4; no firm D call. Germline values: CDR1 SEHNR, CDR2 FQNEAQ (reference sequence). This CDR3 comprises 15 residues. V gave up 2 bases and J gave up 7 bases, with 14 bases separating them.

The V and J genes are TRBV18 and TRBJ2-2; 10 nucleotides line up with TRBD1. Trimming cost V 0 bases and J 0 bases; bases outside gene matches: 1. Germline CDR1 and CDR2: KGHSH and LQKENI. There are 17 residues in the CDR3. CDR3 nucleotide sequence: TGTGCCAGCTCACCACCGGGACAGGGGACGAACACCGGGGAGCTGTTTTTT. It yields the protein CASSPPGQGTNTGELFF.

The rearrangement links TRBV18 to TRBJ1-4; a possible D gene is TRBD1 (5 bases). V was clipped by 4 bases and J by 5 bases, with 14 bases between them. This CDR3 is built from 15 residues. Germline V gives CDR1 KGHSH, CDR2 LQKENI. CDR3 sequence reads: CASSRTYEGNEKLFF. CDR3 bases: TGTGCCAGCTCACGGACCTACGAGGGGAATGAAAAACTGTTTTTT.

The V gene is TRBV9, the J gene TRBJ2-1; 12 bases agree with TRBD2. V shed 2 bases, J shed 6 bases, and the junction held 6 bases outside the gene matches. From germline, CDR1 is SGDLS and CDR2 YYNGEE. The CDR3 covers 16 residues. The CDR3 region is CASSVGRTSGTNEQFF. In DNA, the CDR3 is TGTGCCAGCAGCGTGGGTAGGACTAGCGGGACCAATGAGCAGTTCTTC.

This chain uses TRBV9 with TRBJ1-4; 11 nucleotides align to TRBD1. CDR3 length: 15 amino acids. CDR1 and CDR2 from the germline V gene are SGDLS and YYNGEE. Germline trimming cut 3 bases from V and 8 bases from J; bases unmatched to any gene: 6. The CDR3 sequence: CASSARDRGGEKLFF. CDR3 in DNA: TGTGCCAGCAGCGCCCGGGACAGGGGGGGGGAAAAACTGTTTTTT.

The chain has TRBV6-5 and TRBJ1-3; D may be TRBD1 (6 bases). Per germline, CDR1 MNHEY and CDR2 SVGAGI. Between the trimmed V and J ends, which lost 5 bases and 2 bases, there was a span of 10 bases. The length of the CDR3 is 14 residues. In nucleotides, the CDR3 is TGTGCCAGCAGTAAACAGGGTACTGGAAACACCATATATTTT. It encodes CASSKQGTGNTIYF.

The gene calls are TRBV6-5 and TRBJ2-7; 9 bases line up with TRBD1. V shed 6 bases, J shed 6 bases, and the junction held 9 bases outside the gene matches. This CDR3 is built from 14 residues. The germline CDR1 and CDR2 sequences are MNHEY and SVGAGI. CDR3 loop: CASRLGQGVGEQYF. Here the CDR3 DNA reads TGTGCCAGCAGATTGGGACAGGGTGTAGGCGAGCAGTACTTC.

The V gene is TRBV5-1, the J gene TRBJ2-7, with TRBD2 matching over 8 bases. Germline V gives CDR1 SGHRS, CDR2 YFSETQ. This CDR3 region has 19 residues. J lost 2 bases, V lost 4 bases, and 20 bases had no gene match. The CDR3 is CASSLIGGGRQGSPYEQYF. The CDR3 coding sequence is TGCGCCAGCAGCCTGATCGGGGGGGGACGTCAGGGAAGCCCCTACGAGCAGTACTTC.

This chain uses TRBV4-1 with TRBJ2-1, with 9 bases identical to TRBD2. The J segment lost 2 bases and the V segment lost 3 bases, leaving 17 bases of the junction unmatched. Germline V lookup: CDR1 MGHRA, CDR2 YSYEKL. This CDR3 has 20 residues. The CDR3 reads CASSQVGREGRRGAYNEQFF. The CDR3 bases are TGCGCCAGCAGCCAGGTCGGGCGGGAGGGCCGCAGAGGAGCCTACAATGAGCAGTTCTTC.

V and J are TRBV28 and TRBJ2-6; 8 bases agree with TRBD2. V gave up 6 bases and J gave up 2 bases; unmatched junction bases: 15. The CDR3 spans 19 residues. Per germline, CDR1 MDHEN and CDR2 SYDVKM. CDR3: CASSSPGERELPGANVLTF. CDR3 coding DNA: TGTGCCAGCAGCTCCCCGGGGGAGCGGGAGCTCCCTGGGGCCAACGTCCTGACTTTC.

The chain couples TRBV4-1 to TRBJ2-7, with TRBD2 matching 8 bases. Germline lookup yields CDR1 MGHRA and CDR2 YSYEKL. This CDR3 has 15 residues. The ends lost 1 base at V and 3 bases at J; junction bases unmatched: 5. The CDR3 loop reads CASSQGAGEGYEQYF. The CDR3 DNA reads TGCGCCAGCAGCCAAGGAGCGGGAGAGGGCTACGAGCAGTACTTC.

This chain connects TRBV7-8 to TRBJ2-2, with D maybe TRBD1 (5 bases). Trimming shortened V by 6 bases and J by 0 bases, and 14 bases separated the two germline ends. The germline V gene encodes CDR1 SGHVS and CDR2 FQNEAQ. The CDR3 contains 16 residues. CDR3 DNA: TGTGCCAGCAGACAAGACAGAGCCTCGAACACCGGGGAGCTGTTTTTT. It is translated as CASRQDRASNTGELFF.

This sequence joins TRBV21-1 and TRBJ2-3. TRBV21-1 constitutes a pseudogene. CDR3 length: 13 amino acids. CDR3 DNA: TGTGCCAGCAGCAAATCAATGCCAGATACGCAGTATTTT. Translated, it gives CASSKSMPDTQYF.

This clone appeared a single time. This CDR3 reads CASSYRDRDGEQYF. In DNA form, the CDR3 reads TGTGCCAGCAGCTACCGGGACAGGGATGGCGAGCAGTACTTC. The genes are TRBV7-9 and TRBJ2-7; 9 bases are shared with TRBD1. This CDR3 region has 14 residues. Unmatched junction bases numbered 7, after V lost 4 bases and J lost 6 bases. The germline CDR1 and CDR2 sequences are SEHNR and FQNEAQ (reference sequence). The full variable domain, in which reference TRBV7-9 and TRBJ2-7 provide the parts outside the CDR3, is DTGVSQNPRHKITKRGQNVTFRCDPISEHNRLYWYRQTLGQGPEFLTYFQNEAQLEKSRLLSDRFSAERPKGSFSTLEIQRTEQGDSAMYLCASSYRDRDGEQYFGPGTRLTVT.

The CDR3 sequence is CASTIPGNTEAFF. CDR3 in DNA: TGTGCCAGCACTATTCCAGGGAACACTGAAGCTTTCTTT. The chain has TRBV6-5 and TRBJ1-1; D gene ambiguous. The CDR3 is 13 residues long. Germline V CDR1 and CDR2: MNHEY, SVGAGI. Trimming pared 7 bases from V and 1 base from J, leaving 10 bases between.

J is TRBJ1-2 and V is TRBV6-1, with 8 nucleotides matching TRBD1. The CDR3 runs 14 residues. Germline CDR1 and CDR2: MNHNS and SASEGT. The junction had 5 bases not matched to a gene; V was cut back by 0 bases and J by 8 bases. The CDR3 region is CASSEAETGVGYTF. In DNA, the CDR3 is TGTGCCAGCAGTGAAGCGGAGACAGGGGTCGGCTACACCTTC.

V gene TRBV3-1 (or the pseudogene TRBV3-2) combines with J gene TRBJ2-7, with 9 bases identical to TRBD1. The V and J ends lost 5 bases and 1 base, in that order; junction bases with no gene match: 3. The CDR3 is 14 residues long. Germline-derived CDR1 and CDR2 are LGHDT and YNNKEL (reference sequence). The CDR3 sequence: CASSTGTGSYEQYF. For the CDR3, the DNA is TGTGCCAGCAGCACCGGGACAGGGTCCTACGAGCAGTACTTC.

The J gene is TRBJ1-2, the V gene TRBV27; TRBD1 matches at 8 bases. The CDR3 covers 14 residues. The V and J ends lost 4 bases and 8 bases, in that order; junction bases with no gene match: 9. Germline-derived CDR1 and CDR2 are MNHEY and SMNVEV (reference sequence). CDR3: CASSSLQGAQGYTF. CDR3 coding DNA: TGTGCCAGCAGTTCTCTCCAGGGGGCGCAGGGCTACACCTTC.

The V call is TRBV7-2, the J call TRBJ2-7, with D hard to call. V was cut by 4 bases and J by 6 bases, with 13 bases left in between. Germline lookup yields CDR1 SGHTA and CDR2 FQGNSA. This CDR3 comprises 13 residues. CDR3 nucleotides: TGTGCCAGCAGCTACCTCCCTGGTAGCGAGCAGTACTTC. Amino acid sequence: CASSYLPGSEQYF.

The genes are TRBV2 and TRBJ1-6; TRBD1 might be the D (5 bases). CDR1 is SNHLY and CDR2 is FYNNEI in the germline V gene. The CDR3 runs to 16 residues. Trimming removed 1 base from V and 12 bases from J, with 19 bases in between. The CDR3 here is CASSEGAAVGVLPLHF. CDR3 nucleotide sequence: TGTGCCAGCAGTGAAGGGGCAGCCGTGGGGGTTTTACCCCTCCACTTT. Filled out from reference TRBV2 and TRBJ1-6, the complete variable domain reads EPEVTQTPSHQVTQMGQEVILRCVPISNHLYFYWYRQILGQKVEFLVSFYNNEISEKSEIFDDQFSVERPDGSNFTLKIRSTKLEDSAMYFCASSEGAAVGVLPLHFGNGTRLTVT.

This chain joins TRBV28 and TRBJ1-1; D not resolved. Trimming removed 6 bases at V and 0 bases at J, with 11 bases between. Germline CDR1 reads MDHEN; CDR2 reads SYDVKM. The CDR3 has 14 amino acids. The CDR3, as DNA: TGTGCCAGCAGACTGGCCCTCTTGAACACTGAAGCTTTCTTT. It specifies CASRLALLNTEAFF. Full variable domain (rest looked up from reference TRBV28 and TRBJ1-1): DVKVTQSSRYLVKRTGEKVFLECVQDMDHENMFWYRQDPGLGLRLIYFSYDVKMKEKGDIPEGYSVSREKKERFSLILESASTNQTSMYLCASRLALLNTEAFFGQGTRLTVV.

This sequence joins TRBV19 and TRBJ2-1; tentatively, D is TRBD2 (6 bases). The V end was cut by 5 bases, the J end by 0 bases, with 17 bases between. Germline lookup yields CDR1 LNHDA and CDR2 SQIVND (reference sequence). The CDR3 runs 17 residues. Written as DNA, the CDR3 is TGTGCCAGTAGTTTCTTAGCGGAGCAAAGCTCCTACAATGAGCAGTTCTTC. Translation gives CASSFLAEQSSYNEQFF.